This T cell receptor beta chain was captured by sequencing in a study of blood T cell repertoires in COVID-19. TCRdb keeps only in-frame clones here, not all; method: immunoSEQ multiplex PCR. This table holds 35,000 to 40,000 clones, 87% found once. The CDR3 consists of 14 residues. Trimming cost V 5 bases and J 3 bases, with 11 bases left between them. The germline V gene has CDR1 ENHRY and CDR2 SYGVKD. The receptor was isolated from a man aged 55 to 70 with COVID-19, enrolled during active disease. The chain joins TRBV10-3 to TRBJ1-5, with D perhaps TRBD1 (5 bases). The sample comprised peripheral blood. CDR3 DNA sequence: TGTGCCATCAGTTCGGGGGGGGACAATCAGCCCCAGCATTTT. This encodes CAISSGGDNQPQHF.